This record concerns one T cell receptor beta chain sequence. The antigen it binds to is not known. No base qualities exist here, and no much larger clone lies one base off it. The sample originates from a study of T cell changes during pregnancy in multiple sclerosis (dated by TCRdb to about 2019). Regarding the study in general: Changes in the T cell repertoire over the course of pregnancy were examined in this study in women with multiple sclerosis.

The library was made by the immunoSEQ multiplex PCR assay. This immuneACCESS table, as held by TCRdb, lists in-frame sequences with V and J called but not all clones. Of the missing ones, under half trace to an unresolved V gene in checked studies; the others have no known cause. In all, the sample holds around 80,000 clones, and about 93% of those were seen once. The ten largest make up 0.99% of the sample. At the junction V is shortened by 2 bases and J by 2 bases, with 9 bases in between. The germline V gene specifies SGHVS as CDR1 and FQNEAQ as CDR2. The CDR3 has 14 amino acids, counting the end cysteine and phenylalanine. Solely the CDR3 DNA is kept, with 42 bases framed from the first base.

The material was peripheral blood, obtained in the second trimester of pregnancy. Recombination linked TRBV7-8 to TRBJ2-5; the D segment could be TRBD1, given 5 matching bases. This TCR came from a female donor in good health, enrolled as a control in a pregnancy study. The CDR3 here reads CASSLQGNQETQYF. The nucleotides are TGTGCCAGCAGCTTACAGGGAAATCAAGAGACCCAGTACTTC. Where the CDR3 stops, the reference TRBV7-8 and TRBJ2-5 genes take over; the full variable domain is GAGVSQSPRYKVAKRGQDVALRCDPISGHVSLFWYQQALGQGPEFLTYFQNEAQLDKSGLPSDRFFAERPEGSVSTLKIQRTQQEDSAVYLCASSLQGNQETQYFGPGTRLLVL.